This is a list of T cell receptor beta chains from one sample in a study of blood T cell repertoires in COVID-19. Measured with immunoSEQ multiplex PCR; TCRdb has only the in-frame clones, and not every one. The sample lists over 150,000 clones; approximately 78% were seen once. The sample comprised peripheral blood. Receptor source: an elderly man with acute or convalescent COVID-19. Both conserved end residues are part of each CDR3. D genes are given only for firm matches. Part of the rows lack a size; the others show once, few, many or a class for expanded clones.

v_gene,d_gene,abundance,j_gene,CDR3nt,CDR3aa
TRBV5-8,TRBD1,few,TRBJ1-5,TGTGCCAGCAGCTTGGAGGGGGCTGTGGGTCAGCCCCAGCATTTT,CASSLEGAVGQPQHF
TRBV6-5,TRBD1,NA,TRBJ1-6,TGTGCCAGCAGACAACAGGGGGGCGATTCACCCCTCCACTTT,CASRQQGGDSPLHF
TRBV7-6,TRBD2,NA,TRBJ2-5,TGTGCCAGCAGCTTAGGGGCGGGTAGCGGGGGCTTTGAGACCCAGTACTTC,CASSLGAGSGGFETQYF
TRBV5-4,NA,NA,TRBJ2-1,TGTGCCAGCAGCACCGATCAAGGGGCCTACAATGAGCAGTTCTTC,CASSTDQGAYNEQFF
TRBV4-1,TRBD1,NA,TRBJ1-1,TGCGCCAGCAGCCAATCGGGACAGGGGGCGCCTTTGGGTGAAGCTTTCTTT,CASSQSGQGAPLGEAFF
TRBV3-1/TRBV3-2,TRBD1,NA,TRBJ1-4,TGTGCCAGCAGCAAGACAGGGGGAAATGAAAAACTGTTTTTT,CASSKTGGNEKLFF
TRBV5-6,TRBD2,NA,TRBJ2-2,TGTGCCAGCAGCTCCCTAGCGGGGGGGCCCGGCGGGGAGCTGTTTTTT,CASSSLAGGPGGELFF
TRBV6-1,NA,NA,TRBJ2-5,TGTGCCAGCAGTGAATCGGGGCAAGAGACCCAGTACTTC,CASSESGQETQYF
TRBV2,NA,NA,TRBJ1-2,TGTGCCAGCAGTGAATGGGAGGGCTACACCTTC,CASSEWEGYTF
TRBV19,TRBD1,many,TRBJ1-6,TGTGCCACCTCTAGGGGACAGACAAATTCACCCCTCCACTTT,CATSRGQTNSPLHF
TRBV7-2,NA,NA,TRBJ2-2,TGTGCCAGCAGCTTACAGGGCGCCACCGGGGAGCTGTTTTTT,CASSLQGATGELFF
TRBV7-2,NA,once,TRBJ2-5,TGTGCCAGCAGAGGAGGCGGTGAGACCCAGTACTTC,CASRGGGETQYF
TRBV7-6,NA,NA,TRBJ2-3,TGTGCCAGCAGCTTACTAACGGCAGATACGCAGTATTTT,CASSLLTADTQYF
TRBV19,NA,NA,TRBJ2-3,TGTGCCAGTAGCTTTGGGGCGAGCACAGATACGCAGTATTTT,CASSFGASTDTQYF
TRBV18,NA,NA,TRBJ1-1,TGTGCCAGCTCACCAGGAGAGAACACTGAAGCTTTCTTT,CASSPGENTEAFF
TRBV4-3,NA,NA,TRBJ1-3,TGCGCCAGCAGCCAAGTATCAGGGCCAGGAAACACCATATATTTT,CASSQVSGPGNTIYF
TRBV3-1/TRBV3-2,NA,once,TRBJ2-3,TGTGCCAGCAGCCTGAGGCTTTCAGATACGCAGTATTTT,CASSLRLSDTQYF
TRBV10-3,TRBD2,once,TRBJ2-7,TGTGCCGGGGCGGGGGCTAGCGGGGTCTCCTACGAGCAGTACTTC,CAGAGASGVSYEQYF
TRBV3-1/TRBV3-2,NA,NA,TRBJ1-3,TGTGCCAGCAGCCAAGCCACAGGCTCTGGAAACACCATATATTTT,CASSQATGSGNTIYF
TRBV2,NA,NA,TRBJ1-2,TGTGCCAGCAGTGGGGGGTTCCAAGGAGGGAAATTC,CASSGGFQGGKF
TRBV6-6,NA,few,TRBJ2-5,TGTGCCAGCAGTTACAAGGGAGGGGGAGGGCGAGAGACCCAGTACTTC,CASSYKGGGGRETQYF
TRBV9,TRBD1,NA,TRBJ2-7,TGTGCCAGCAGCGTCAAATCCGGGACAGGGGTCAACGAGCAGTACTTC,CASSVKSGTGVNEQYF
TRBV12-3/TRBV12-4,NA,NA,TRBJ1-4,TGTGCCAGCAGCCGGTTCGAAAAACTGTTTTTT,CASSRFEKLFF
TRBV5-1,TRBD1,NA,TRBJ2-1,TGCGCCAGCAGCCCTAGGACAGGACCCTACAATGAGCAGTTCTTC,CASSPRTGPYNEQFF
TRBV9,NA,few,TRBJ1-1,TGTGCCAGCAGCGTTACAGGGAACACTGAAGCTTTCTTT,CASSVTGNTEAFF
TRBV9,NA,NA,TRBJ2-1,TGTGCCAGCAGCGTAGGAAGTAGCTCCTACAATGAGCAGTTCTTC,CASSVGSSSYNEQFF
TRBV3-1/TRBV3-2,TRBD1,NA,TRBJ1-2,TGTGCCAGCAGCCGAGGGACAGCTCATGGCTACACCTTC,CASSRGTAHGYTF
TRBV11-2,TRBD1,NA,TRBJ2-3,TGTGCCAGCAGCTCGAGGACAGGGTGGACAGATACGCAGTATTTT,CASSSRTGWTDTQYF
TRBV27,NA,NA,TRBJ2-2,TGTGCCAGCAGTTCCCTCGTGGCGAGGACCGGGGAGCTGTTTTTT,CASSSLVARTGELFF
TRBV14,TRBD1,few,TRBJ2-7,TGTGCCAGCAGCCGACAGGGGGCCCCCTACGAGCAGTACTTC,CASSRQGAPYEQYF
TRBV7-9,NA,NA,TRBJ1-4,TGTGCCAGCAGCCAATTACGGGCAGGGAAACTGTTTTTT,CASSQLRAGKLFF
TRBV24-1,NA,NA,TRBJ1-1,TGTGCCACCAGTGAAGCCAGGGGTTTTGAAGCTTTCTTT,CATSEARGFEAFF
TRBV6-5,NA,NA,TRBJ1-1,TGTGCCAGCAGTTACTCGGGAGGGGTTGCTTTCTTT,CASSYSGGVAFF
TRBV6-5,NA,many,TRBJ1-6,TGTGCCAGCAGTTACCAGCGCGGTAGTTCACCCCTCCACTTT,CASSYQRGSSPLHF
TRBV20-1,TRBD2,NA,TRBJ2-5,TGCAGTGCTAGTAGGACTAGCGGGATCCAAGAGACCCAGTACTTC,CSASRTSGIQETQYF
TRBV18,TRBD1,NA,TRBJ1-2,TGTGCCAGCTCACCTGTCGGGGACAGGGGGCAAGGCTACACCTTC,CASSPVGDRGQGYTF
TRBV29-1,TRBD2,NA,TRBJ2-3,TGCAGCTCTCCCGGGACTAGCGGCACAGATACGCAGTATTTT,CSSPGTSGTDTQYF
TRBV18,NA,NA,TRBJ2-1,TGTGCCAGCTCACCACCGGGGCTAGGAGTACCCCATGAGCAGTTCTTC,CASSPPGLGVPHEQFF
TRBV18,TRBD1,NA,TRBJ2-1,TGTGCCAGCTCACCCCGCTCGGGACAGGTGGGCAATGAGCAGTTCTTC,CASSPRSGQVGNEQFF
TRBV18,NA,NA,TRBJ2-7,TGTGCCAGCTCACCCGGAGGGATCCCCTACGAGCAGTACTTC,CASSPGGIPYEQYF
TRBV14,NA,NA,TRBJ2-7,TGTGCCAGCAGCCAAGTAGGGGGAGGGGAGCAGTACTTC,CASSQVGGGEQYF
TRBV29-1,TRBD1,NA,TRBJ1-1,TGCAGCGTCGCGGGACAGGTGAACACTGAAGCTTTCTTT,CSVAGQVNTEAFF
TRBV27,NA,NA,TRBJ2-5,TGTGCCAGCAGTTTACAATCAGGGCTGGAGACCCAGTACTTC,CASSLQSGLETQYF
TRBV2,TRBD2,few,TRBJ2-1,TGTGCCAGCAGTGAAGCGCTTCGGGGGGGGCGGAATGAGCAGTTCTTC,CASSEALRGGRNEQFF
TRBV15,NA,NA,TRBJ1-3,TGTGCCACTCAGACAGACTCTGGAAACACCATATATTTT,CATQTDSGNTIYF
TRBV10-2,NA,few,TRBJ1-3,TGCGCCAGCAAGCCAGGATCTGGAAACACCATATATTTT,CASKPGSGNTIYF